The next 23 T cell receptor beta chains were all read from a single sample in a study of cytomegalovirus exposure and HLA in healthy donors. This PCR relied on a set of 60 Vbeta primers and 13 Jbeta primers. Repertoires were generated with immunoSEQ multiplex PCR, while TCRdb's copy carries only in-frame clones and drops some. The data contain 240,000 or so clones, 82% of them singletons. The sequencing sample was made of PBMCs. The origin of the receptors is a woman between 40 and 50 years old in good health and CMV-seropositive.

CDR3 sequence: CASKDARGATNEKLFF. The CDR3 DNA is TGTGCCAGTAAAGATGCACGGGGTGCAACTAATGAAAAACTGTTTTTT. The chain joins TRBV19 to TRBJ1-4; D ambiguous. V lost 7 bases, J lost 0 bases, and 15 bases lay in between. CDR1 is LNHDA and CDR2 is SQIVND in the germline V gene (reference sequence). CDR3 length: 16 residues.

This sequence joins TRBV6-6 and TRBJ2-1, with D possibly matching TRBD2 (5 bases). This CDR3 has 15 residues. Germline assignment: CDR1 MNHNY and CDR2 SVGAGI (reference sequence). With 5 bases removed from V and 7 bases from J, the gap between germline ends came to 18 bases. CDR3 loop: CASSPSRGTGNEQFF. As DNA, the CDR3 is TGTGCCAGCAGTCCCTCCCGGGGAACGGGAAATGAGCAGTTCTTC.

This clone was recorded a few times. This chain links TRBV19 with TRBJ2-1, with D possibly TRBD2 on 6 matching bases. Germline CDR1 is LNHDA and CDR2 is SQIVND (reference sequence). The CDR3 totals 16 residues. Between the trimmed V and J ends, which lost 4 bases and 9 bases, there was a span of 22 bases. This CDR3 is CASSTPRVAGRSEQFF. CDR3 nucleotides: TGTGCCAGTAGTACTCCCCGGGTTGCGGGGCGGAGTGAGCAGTTCTTC.

V usage is TRBV7-9 and J usage is TRBJ1-1, with D hard to call. Germline CDR1 and CDR2: SEHNR and FQNEAQ (reference sequence). The CDR3 spans 15 residues. Trimming cost V 5 bases and J 0 bases, with 13 bases left between them. The CDR3 protein is CASSASSQVNTEAFF. The CDR3 nucleotides are TGTGCCAGCAGCGCATCTTCTCAGGTGAACACTGAAGCTTTCTTT.

This chain joins TRBV13 and TRBJ2-7; a weak D match, TRBD1 (5 bases). Germline V gives CDR1 PRHDT, CDR2 FYEKMQ (reference sequence). The CDR3 length is 12 residues. The V end lost 3 bases, the J end lost 6 bases, and 9 bases lay between the germline ends. CDR3 coding DNA: TGTGCCAGCAGCTTGACAGCCGTCGAGCAGTACTTC. Its translation is CASSLTAVEQYF.

This chain connects TRBV7-9 to TRBJ2-1; the D is unclear. The V gene's germline CDR1 is SEHNR and CDR2 FQNEAQ (reference sequence). The CDR3 extends over 12 amino acids. V shed 1 base and J shed 10 bases, with 8 bases lying between them. The CDR3 is CASSLDAVEQFF. CDR3 sequence (DNA): TGTGCCAGCAGCTTAGACGCAGTCGAGCAGTTCTTC. Supplemented by reference TRBV7-9 and TRBJ2-1, the full variable domain reads DTGVSQNPRHKITKRGQNVTFRCDPISEHNRLYWYRQTLGQGPEFLTYFQNEAQLEKSRLLSDRFSAERPKGSFSTLEIQRTEQGDSAMYLCASSLDAVEQFFGPGTRLTVL.

The chain links TRBV30 to TRBJ1-6; no clear D. The CDR3 extends over 11 amino acids. CDR1 and CDR2 from the germline V gene are GTSNPN and SVGIG (reference sequence). V lost 2 bases and J lost 10, with 6 bases in between. The chain's CDR3 is CAWSRGSPLHF. CDR3 bases: TGTGCCTGGAGTCGGGGATCACCCCTCCACTTT.

This chain connects TRBV9 to TRBJ1-1, with a possible D match to TRBD1 (5 bases). The CDR3 has 15 amino acids. Germline CDR1 reads SGDLS; CDR2 reads YYNGEE. V was shortened by 2 bases and J by 10 bases, with 21 bases between the two germline ends. The CDR3 loop reads CASSVYGGEDIAAFF. The CDR3 coding sequence is TGTGCCAGCAGCGTTTACGGGGGGGAAGACATCGCAGCTTTCTTT.

Notes on this clone: One end of the junction is discordant with germline, which a read error may explain. The V call is TRBV6-5, the J call TRBJ1-3; D is unclear. Germline V CDR1 and CDR2: MNHEY, SVGAGI. This CDR3 region has 15 residues. In nucleotides, the CDR3 is TGTGCCCGCAGATCTGAAGATAGCTCTGGAAACACCATATATTTT. Its protein is CARRSEDSSGNTIYF.

The V gene is TRBV10-3, the J gene TRBJ1-1; possibly TRBD1 for D (6 bases). The ends were cut back, 7 bases at V and 5 bases at J, with 14 bases in the middle. From germline, CDR1 is ENHRY and CDR2 SYGVKD. This CDR3 region has 13 residues. CDR3 amino acids: CAITAGAGTEAFF. The CDR3 coding sequence is TGTGCCATCACCGCAGGGGCTGGGACTGAAGCTTTCTTT.

V usage is TRBV11-3 and J usage is TRBJ1-1, with 7 bases that match TRBD1. CDR1 is SGHNT, CDR2 YENEEA, per germline. This CDR3 contains 18 residues. Trimming removed 0 bases from V and 1 base from J; junction bases left unmatched: 11. The CDR3, as DNA: TGTGCCAGCAGCTTAGATCTCTGGGGAGGACAGGCGAACACTGAAGCTTTCTTT. It encodes CASSLDLWGGQANTEAFF.

The V and J genes are TRBV7-3 and TRBJ2-2; 7 positions match TRBD1. V dropped 5 bases and J dropped 0; count of bases not matched to a gene: 0. The CDR3 runs 14 residues. The germline V gene encodes CDR1 SGHTA and CDR2 FQGTGA. The chain's CDR3 is CASSQGANTGELFF. CDR3 bases: TGTGCCAGCAGCCAGGGGGCGAACACCGGGGAGCTGTTTTTT.

The chain carries TRBV11-2 and TRBJ1-1; D is unresolved. The CDR3 extends over 14 amino acids. Germline CDR1 is SGHAT and CDR2 is FQNNGV. V lost 3 bases and J 3 bases, leaving 11 bases between the germline ends. The CDR3 DNA is TGTGCCAGCAGCTTGGGCGGGAGAGACACTGAAGCTTTCTTT. Translation: CASSLGGRDTEAFF. The complete variable domain, with remaining parts taken from reference TRBV11-2 and TRBJ1-1, reads EAGVAQSPRYKIIEKRQSVAFWCNPISGHATLYWYQQILGQGPKLLIQFQNNGVVDDSQLPKDRFSAERLKGVDSTLKIQPAKLEDSAVYLCASSLGGRDTEAFFGQGTRLTVV.

The chain uses TRBV6-5 and TRBJ2-7, with D perhaps TRBD1 (5 bases). The CDR3 loop spans 15 amino acids. Between the trimmed V and J ends, which lost 2 bases and 5 bases, there was a span of 16 bases. CDR1 and CDR2 from the germline V gene are MNHEY and SVGAGI. CDR3 in amino acids: CASSYTGQGTHEQYF. CDR3 DNA: TGTGCCAGCAGTTACACCGGTCAGGGTACCCACGAGCAGTACTTC.

This chain connects TRBV11-2 to TRBJ2-3, with 9 nucleotides matching TRBD2. The germline gives CDR1 SGHAT, CDR2 FQNNGV. V shed 0 bases, J shed 5 bases, and the junction held 9 bases outside the gene matches. The CDR3 is 17 amino acids. The CDR3 DNA reads as TGTGCCAGCAGCTTAGATAATTTTGGACTAGCGAGAGATACGCAGTATTTT. It translates to CASSLDNFGLARDTQYF.

The CDR3 DNA reads TGTGCCAGCAGTGTAGACAGGGAGCGAAACACCATATATTTT. Its protein is CASSVDRERNTIYF. The genes are TRBV6-5 and TRBJ1-3; the match to TRBD1 covers 7 bases. V lost 5 bases and J lost 5; bases outside the gene matches: 6. CDR1 is MNHEY and CDR2 is SVGAGI in the germline V gene. The CDR3 totals 14 residues.

The sample holds one count of this clone. The genes are TRBV9 and TRBJ1-3, with 8 bases lining up with TRBD1. V gave up 0 bases and J gave up 2 bases; unmatched junction bases: 4. This CDR3 has 16 amino acids. Germline V gene data show CDR1 as SGDLS and CDR2 as YYNGEE. The chain's CDR3 is CASSVGAQGAGNTIYF. The CDR3 nucleotides are TGTGCCAGCAGCGTAGGGGCACAGGGGGCTGGAAACACCATATATTTT.

The J gene is TRBJ1-1, the V gene TRBV9; perhaps TRBD1 as D (6 bases). Germline values: CDR1 SGDLS, CDR2 YYNGEE. CDR3 length: 15 residues. Trimming took off 3 bases at V and 4 bases at J, with 16 bases between the two ends. CDR3 region: CASSEFPGETTEAFF. In DNA form, the CDR3 reads TGTGCCAGCAGCGAATTCCCAGGGGAGACCACTGAAGCTTTCTTT.

The chain recombines TRBV7-2 with TRBJ1-2; 10 positions agree with TRBD1. Unmatched junction bases numbered 8, after V lost 2 bases and J lost 8 bases. The CDR3 spans 15 residues. Germline CDR1 SGHTA, CDR2 FQGNSA. The DNA for the CDR3 is TGTGCCAGCAGCTTAATCCCCGGGACAGGGGCCGGCTACACCTTC. Protein sequence: CASSLIPGTGAGYTF.

This rearrangement joins TRBV10-3 to TRBJ1-6, with 11 bases matching TRBD1. The CDR3 is 17 amino acids. V dropped 6 bases and J dropped 2; count of bases not matched to a gene: 6. Germline V gives CDR1 ENHRY, CDR2 SYGVKD. This CDR3 is CAISFGQGATYNSPLHF. DNA of the CDR3: TGTGCCATCAGCTTTGGACAGGGGGCAACCTATAATTCACCCCTCCACTTT.

This sequence joins TRBV7-2 and TRBJ2-2; D is uncertain. The V gene lost 4 bases and the J gene lost 13 bases, with 10 bases spanning the gap. The length of the CDR3 is 11 residues. The germline gives CDR1 SGHTA, CDR2 FQGNSA. CDR3 DNA: TGTGCCAGCAGCTCAGCTAATCGGCTGTTTTTT. Amino acid sequence: CASSSANRLFF.

This clone occurred a few times. The chain employs TRBV7-3 and TRBJ2-3, with D possibly TRBD2 on 6 matching bases. V was trimmed by 4 bases and J by 1 base, leaving 12 bases between them. The germline gives CDR1 SGHTA, CDR2 FQGTGA. The CDR3 runs 15 residues. This CDR3 reads CASSSGGPGTDTQYF. Here the CDR3 DNA reads TGTGCCAGCAGCTCTGGAGGGCCCGGCACAGATACGCAGTATTTT.

The chain links TRBV6-1 to TRBJ2-7, with TRBD1 matching over 11 bases. V lost 8 bases, J lost 6 bases, and 6 bases stayed unmatched. This CDR3 region has 13 residues. Germline lookup yields CDR1 MNHNS and CDR2 SASEGT. The CDR3 protein is CASHGGQGGEQYF. In nucleotides, the CDR3 is TGTGCCAGCCACGGGGGACAGGGGGGCGAGCAGTACTTC.